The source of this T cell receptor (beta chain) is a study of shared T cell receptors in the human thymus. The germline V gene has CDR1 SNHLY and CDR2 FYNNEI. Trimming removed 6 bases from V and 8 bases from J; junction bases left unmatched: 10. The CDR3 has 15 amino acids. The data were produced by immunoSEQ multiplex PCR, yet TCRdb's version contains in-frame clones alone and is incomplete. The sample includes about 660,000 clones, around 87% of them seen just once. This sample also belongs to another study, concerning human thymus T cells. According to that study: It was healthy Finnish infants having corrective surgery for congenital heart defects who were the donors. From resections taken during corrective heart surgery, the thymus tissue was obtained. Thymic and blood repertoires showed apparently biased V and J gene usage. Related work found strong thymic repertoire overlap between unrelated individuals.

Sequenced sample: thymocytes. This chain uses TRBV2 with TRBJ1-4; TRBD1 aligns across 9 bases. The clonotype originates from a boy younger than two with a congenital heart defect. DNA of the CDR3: TGTGCCAGCAGGGGACCGGGACAGGGAATGGAAAAACTGTTTTTT. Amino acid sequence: CASRGPGQGMEKLFF.